This T cell receptor beta chain originates from a study of cytomegalovirus exposure and HLA in healthy donors. In regard to this clone: Its antigen remains unidentified.

The trim removed 5 bases at V and 8 bases at J, leaving 12 bases unmatched. CDR1 is MDHEN and CDR2 is SYDVKM in the germline V gene. The CDR3 runs to 15 residues. Overall study results and limits: TCR beta V segments were, for the most part, productive about 87% or about 30% of the time in an earlier analysis. Follow-up analysis seemed to connect common viral pathogens with several of the most significant clusters identified. In presence/absence analyses, roughly uniform sequencing depth across donors was assumed. TCR beta sequences reportedly predicted the HLA-A and HLA-B alleles of most subjects accurately.

In the PCR, 60 Vbeta and 13 Jbeta primers were used. Only in-frame clones appear in the TCRdb table, and some are missing; sequencing was by immunoSEQ multiplex PCR. Counted here are some 130,000 clones, around 77% occurring once; the ten biggest clones make up roughly 1%. The sequence came from a woman aged 60-75 years in good health and CMV-seronegative. The sample was PBMCs. This chain uses TRBV28 with TRBJ1-2; 9 positions agree with TRBD1. The CDR3 sequence: CASSTTGGAAQGYTF. CDR3 in DNA: TGTGCCAGCAGTACTACAGGGGGCGCGGCTCAGGGCTACACCTTC.